This T cell receptor beta chain comes out of a study of blood T cell repertoires in COVID-19. At the level of the study: Sources were T cells, B-cell-depleted T cells, or PBMCs; the material itself was cDNA or gDNA.

Germline V gene data show CDR1 as KGHDR and CDR2 as SFDVKD. Between the trimmed V and J ends, which lost 3 bases and 3 bases, there was a span of 5 bases. CDR3 length: 12 amino acids. Using immunoSEQ multiplex PCR, the repertoire was profiled, and TCRdb retains in-frame clones only, with some absent. Of about 100,000 clones detected, around four fifths appear once; the ten largest clones hold approximately 31%. The specimen sequenced was peripheral blood. The V and J genes are TRBV24-1 and TRBJ2-7; D unclear. The source is a man between 65 and 85 years old with active or convalescent COVID-19. The CDR3 here is CATSDNSYEQYF. The DNA of the CDR3 is TGTGCCACCAGTGATAACAGCTACGAGCAGTACTTC.